This TCR beta chain was identified during a study of chemoradiotherapy in HPV16-positive cancers. As for the study in general: A couple of HPV16-positive patients' cells yielded candidate HPV-specific clones and common motifs.

Remarks on this clone: Its antigen remains unidentified.

Whole-study findings and limits: During treatment, candidate HPV-specific clones and E7-related motifs expanded in tumor. Only a couple of HPV16-positive patients supplied the functional HPV-specificity definition.

The CDR3 has 15 amino acids. The ends were cut back, 2 bases at V and 5 bases at J, with 16 bases in the middle. Germline values: CDR1 SGDLS, CDR2 YYNGEE. The data were produced by immunoSEQ multiplex PCR, yet TCRdb's version contains in-frame clones alone and is incomplete. The sample holds tens of thousands of clones; around nine tenths are singletons and the top ten take roughly 23%. Over chemoradiotherapy, repertoires were sampled more than once. The receptor comes from a human donor with HPV-associated anogenital cancer. Source: blood, taken from a patient who underwent chemoradiotherapy. V and J are TRBV9 and TRBJ1-2, with D possibly matching TRBD1 (6 bases). The CDR3 coding sequence is TGTGCCAGCAGCGTGGGGCCAGGGGAGAGGTATGGCTACACCTTC. Translated: CASSVGPGERYGYTF.